The 11 T cell receptor beta chains presented below share a single source sample, sequenced in a study of blood T cells in healthy people across ages. PCR was performed a second time for roughly 6 to 12 cycles using a sample-barcoded 5' primer and a J-beta primer mix. TCRdb re-called the 5' RACE reads through MiXCR, storing one row per CDR3 protein. Of 780,000 or so distinct CDR3 sequences in the sample, about 48% were seen once. Sequencing was performed on blood. The source is an older man in good health.

The chain has TRBV9 and TRBJ2-1; 8 bases are shared with TRBD1. The V segment lost 3 bases and the J segment 5 bases; nucleotides outside the gene matches: 7. CDR1 and CDR2 (germline): SGDLS, YYNGEE. This CDR3 comprises 15 residues. CDR3 amino acids: CASSARTGFDNEQFF. For the CDR3, the DNA is TGTGCCAGCAGCGCTCGGACAGGGTTCGACAATGAGCAGTTCTTC.

The CDR3 protein is CASSRQGLNYGYTF. The CDR3 DNA reads as TGTGCCAGCAGTCGTCAGGGGCTCAACTATGGCTACACCTTC. The chain joins TRBV2 to TRBJ1-2; a possible D gene is TRBD1 (6 bases). CDR1 and CDR2 (germline): SNHLY, FYNNEI. The length of the CDR3 is 14 residues. V was pared by 5 bases and J by 2 bases, with 12 bases between.

This clonotype came up once. The V call is TRBV29-1, the J call TRBJ2-7; TRBD2 matches at 8 bases. Germline V gene data show CDR1 as SQVTM and CDR2 as ANQGSEA. CDR3 length: 16 amino acids. Trimming removed 1 base from V and 1 base from J; junction bases left unmatched: 9. In DNA, the CDR3 is TGCAGCGTTGAAGGATTGGCGGGGGGCAAATCCTACGAGCAGTACTTC. It encodes CSVEGLAGGKSYEQYF.

This clonotype appeared a few times. The chain uses TRBV20-1 and TRBJ2-7, with D possibly matching TRBD2 (7 bases). CDR1 is DFQATT and CDR2 is SNEGSKA in the germline V gene (reference sequence). Trimming left V 3 bases short and J 2 bases short, with 14 bases between. CDR3 size: 14 residues. CDR3: CSARGEGGPYEQYF. The CDR3 DNA is TGCAGTGCTAGGGGGGAGGGGGGACCCTACGAGCAGTACTTC.

V and J are TRBV7-2 and TRBJ2-7; TRBD2 aligns across 8 bases. TRBJ2-5 explains the end of the DNA better; the J call may be wrong. The CDR3 covers 14 residues. Per germline, CDR1 SGHTA and CDR2 FQGNSA. DNA for the CDR3: TGTGCCAGCAGCTTAGGGGGACTAGGGGGGACCCAGTACTTC. This codes for CASSLGGLGGTQYF.

This chain uses TRBV12-3 or TRBV12-4 with TRBJ2-3; 7 bases line up with TRBD2. Trimming cost V 0 bases and J 14 bases; bases outside gene matches: 11. The CDR3 is 14 amino acids. The CDR3 spells CASSLAGGRRYAYF. In DNA, the CDR3 is TGTGCCAGCAGTTTAGCGGGAGGGAGGAGATACGCGTATTTT.

V gene TRBV12-3 or TRBV12-4 combines with J gene TRBJ1-2; TRBD1 aligns across 8 bases. Germline trimming cut 5 bases from V and 6 bases from J; bases unmatched to any gene: 11. The CDR3 covers 15 residues. CDR3 sequence: CASSLGQGGQHGYTF. The CDR3 DNA sequence: TGTGCCAGCAGTCTCGGACAGGGAGGACAACATGGCTACACCTTC.

V is TRBV27 and J is TRBJ2-7; D call uncertain. The germline V and J ends were trimmed by 2 bases and 6 bases, with 11 bases remaining between them. CDR3 length equals 13 residues. CDR1 and CDR2 (germline): MNHEY, SMNVEV (reference sequence). Here the CDR3 reads CASSLTVGFEQYF. Here the CDR3 DNA reads TGTGCCAGCAGTTTAACGGTAGGGTTCGAGCAGTACTTC.

CDR3 sequence: CASSLGGALKNIQYF. In DNA form, the CDR3 reads TGTGCCAGCAGTCTCGGAGGGGCGCTAAAAAACATTCAGTACTTC. The chain employs TRBV28 and TRBJ2-4, with D perhaps TRBD2 (6 bases). V dropped 5 bases and J dropped 4 bases, with 15 bases sitting between them. CDR1 and CDR2 from the germline V gene are MDHEN and SYDVKM. CDR3 size: 15 residues. The complete variable domain, with remaining parts taken from reference TRBV28 and TRBJ2-4, reads DVKVTQSSRYLVKRTGEKVFLECVQDMDHENMFWYRQDPGLGLRLIYFSYDVKMKEKGDIPEGYSVSREKKERFSLILESASTNQTSMYLCASSLGGALKNIQYFGAGTRLSVL.

The chain recombines TRBV4-1 with TRBJ2-1, with 10 positions matching TRBD2. V gave up 1 base and J gave up 4 bases; unmatched junction bases: 7. This CDR3 is built from 17 residues. Germline V lookup: CDR1 MGHRA, CDR2 YSYEKL. CDR3 protein: CASSQGFRTSGYNEQFF. CDR3 DNA sequence: TGCGCCAGCAGCCAAGGCTTCCGGACTAGCGGTTACAATGAGCAGTTCTTC.

This clonotype showed up just a few times. The rearrangement links TRBV3-1 to TRBJ1-2, with D perhaps TRBD1 (6 bases). Germline V gives CDR1 LGHDT, CDR2 YNNKEL (reference sequence). CDR3 length: 14 amino acids. V dropped 7 bases and J dropped 7 bases, with 19 bases sitting between them. The CDR3 here is CASTGGGASSGYTF. The CDR3 DNA follows: TGTGCCAGCACCGGTGGGGGCGCGTCCAGTGGCTACACCTTC.